The 5 T cell receptor beta chains listed next were all sequenced from one sample in a study of shared clonotypes between healthy human individuals. Generated by immunoSEQ multiplex PCR, the TCRdb table keeps only in-frame clones and is missing some. The repertoire includes around 1,900,000 clones, around 95% of them detected once, and around 1.7% sits in the top ten. Terminally differentiated effector memory CD45RA+ cells were left out of the naive CD8 fraction, which was CD45RO-negative and positively selected for CCR7. The sample taken for sequencing was naive CD8+ T cells from PBMCs. These receptors were obtained from a man between 18 and 29 years old in good health. Some clones in this sample may be carry-over from other donors' samples.

The chain combines TRBV9 with TRBJ2-7, with 7 bases identical to TRBD1. CDR1 SGDLS and CDR2 YYNGEE come from the germline V gene. With V trimmed by 0 bases and J by 4 bases, 7 bases remained unmatched. The CDR3 loop spans 15 amino acids. In DNA, the CDR3 is TGTGCCAGCAGCGTAGGGGACAGTTCCTTTTACGAGCAGTACTTC. Translation: CASSVGDSSFYEQYF.

This chain joins TRBV9 and TRBJ2-6; perhaps TRBD1 as D (6 bases). With 2 bases removed from V and 0 bases from J, the gap between germline ends came to 15 bases. The CDR3 consists of 18 residues. Germline V CDR1 and CDR2: SGDLS, YYNGEE. The CDR3 bases are TGTGCCAGCAGCGTTGGCAGGGGTGGGGACTCTGGGGCCAACGTCCTGACTTTC. It codes for CASSVGRGGDSGANVLTF.

For this clone: This sample also contains other DNA sequences that code for the same CDR3. The CDR3 loop is CASSSGVYNEQFF. The CDR3 nucleotides are TGTGCCAGCAGCAGCGGGGTTTACAATGAGCAGTTCTTC. This chain connects TRBV7-9 to TRBJ2-1; 7 positions match TRBD2. The length of the CDR3 is 13 residues. Germline V gene data show CDR1 as SEHNR and CDR2 as FQNEAQ (reference sequence). J lost 4 bases, V lost 5 bases, and 2 bases had no gene match.

The rearrangement joins TRBV6-5 to TRBJ2-2; possibly TRBD2 for D (6 bases). Per the germline V gene, CDR1 is MNHEY and CDR2 is SVGAGI. Trimming took off 4 bases at V and 7 bases at J, with 7 bases between the two ends. CDR3 size: 12 residues. The CDR3 region is CASSWRVGELFF. The CDR3 DNA sequence: TGTGCCAGCAGTTGGAGGGTCGGGGAGCTGTTTTTT.

CDR3 sequence reads: CASSLGDTRDEQYF. The CDR3 DNA follows: TGTGCCAGCAGCTTAGGGGACACACGGGACGAGCAGTACTTC. This rearrangement joins TRBV7-8 to TRBJ2-7; a weak D match, TRBD1 (6 bases). CDR1 SGHVS and CDR2 FQNEAQ come from the germline V gene. V shed 1 base and J shed 5 bases, with 12 bases lying between them. The CDR3 covers 14 residues.